Listed below are T cell receptor beta chains from one sample, sequenced in a study of cytomegalovirus exposure and HLA in healthy donors. The method was immunoSEQ multiplex PCR; TCRdb's version includes in-frame clones alone and lacks a portion of them. The repertoire holds roughly 200,000 clones, with about 85% as singletons. Sequencing was done on a sample of PBMCs. The origin of the receptors is a boy aged 2 to 10 in good health and CMV-seronegative. Each CDR3 is given with its conserved first and last residue. The D gene is left open where the match is weak. The size field is filled for only some rows; it gives once, few, many or a size class.

size,D,length,V,J,CDR3,DNA
.,.,14,TRBV6-6,TRBJ1-6,CASSYSQGDSPLHF,TGTGCCAGCAGTTACTCACAGGGAGACTCACCCCTCCACTTT
.,.,14,TRBV29-1,TRBJ1-4,CSASIRGGSEKLFF,TGCAGCGCAAGCATCCGTGGGGGGAGTGAAAAACTGTTTTTT
.,TRBD2,15,TRBV6-4,TRBJ2-1,CASSPGGGGYNEQFF,TGTGCCAGCAGCCCCGGGGGCGGGGGGTACAATGAGCAGTTCTTC
.,.,13,TRBV6-1,TRBJ1-5,CASSEGLQISQHF,TGTGCCAGCAGTGAAGGGTTGCAGATTTCCCAGCATTTT
.,.,15,TRBV7-8,TRBJ1-4,CASSAQGPPGEKLFF,TGTGCCAGCAGCGCACAGGGACCCCCTGGGGAAAAACTGTTTTTT
.,.,14,TRBV10-3,TRBJ1-2,CAISEPEAGYGYTF,TGTGCCATCAGTGAACCAGAGGCGGGGTATGGCTACACCTTC
few,.,14,TRBV28,TRBJ2-3,CASTTGVRADTQYF,TGTGCCAGCACTACCGGGGTACGGGCCGATACGCAGTATTTT
.,.,12,TRBV10-3,TRBJ2-2,CAIQQNTGELFF,TGTGCCATCCAACAGAACACCGGGGAGCTGTTTTTT
once,.,14,TRBV7-9,TRBJ2-1,CASSPRDFYNEQFF,TGTGCCAGCAGCCCCCGGGACTTCTACAATGAGCAGTTCTTC
.,TRBD1,10,TRBV2,TRBJ1-2,CANRGDGYTF,TGTGCCAACAGGGGCGATGGCTACACCTTC
.,.,18,TRBV4-2,TRBJ1-5,CASSQGVGIGDSNQPQHF,TGTGCCAGCAGCCAAGGGGTAGGCATAGGAGATAGCAATCAGCCCCAGCATTTT
.,.,12,TRBV21-1,TRBJ2-3,CASSNEGRTQYF,TGTGCCAGCAGCAACGAGGGAAGAACGCAGTATTTT
.,.,19,TRBV7-9,TRBJ1-1,CASSQGAGRMKIVDTEAFF,TGTGCCAGCAGCCAAGGGGCAGGGCGAATGAAAATAGTTGACACTGAAGCTTTCTTT
.,TRBD2,18,TRBV18,TRBJ2-7,CASSPYRTSGGSTYEQYF,TGTGCCAGCTCACCCTATCGGACTAGCGGGGGATCCACCTACGAGCAGTACTTC
.,TRBD1,14,TRBV15,TRBJ2-1,CATTDRGSYNEQFF,TGTGCCACCACCGACAGGGGGTCCTACAATGAGCAGTTCTTC
.,TRBD2,15,TRBV4-1,TRBJ2-7,CASRGSSGGSYEQYF,TGCGCCAGCAGGGGGTCTAGCGGGGGGAGCTACGAGCAGTACTTC
.,.,14,TRBV30,TRBJ2-2,CAWTSGVVTGELFF,TGTGCCTGGACCAGCGGAGTGGTTACCGGGGAGCTGTTTTTT